This TCR beta chain was identified in a study of T-cell reconstitution after alpha-beta-depleted transplantation in children listed by TCRdb under 2016. With regard to the full study: Using TCR repertoire profiling, the study followed T-cell immune reconstitution in a quantitative way in children after TCRalphabeta/CD19-depleted allogeneic hematopoietic cell transplantation.

The receptor library was made with PCR. These reads were obtained on an Illumina HiSeq 2500. TCR library preparation used molecular barcoding, with unique molecular identifiers applied to normalize quantification of the TCRbeta repertoire. TCRdb reran the public reads through fastp at Q25 and MiXCR, keeping productive beta chains. Entries are consolidated by CDR3 protein sequence, retaining the most common genes and DNA. This sample comprises about 900,000 distinct CDR3 sequences, about 29% of them detected only once. Clones ranked in the top ten supply 25% to 35% of the sample. This clonotype has a count of ten or more. Its cognate antigen has yet to be identified. Base qualities are not recorded, but no much larger clone differs from it by a single base. The paper as a whole reports these results and caveats: In some patients, the high TCRbeta diversity seen at day 60 was put down to recipient T cells and intrathymic progenitors that had survived conditioning. About two months after transplant, the apparently early recovery of alphabetaT-cell counts reportedly depended on just several hundred clones that had expanded rapidly and came from non-depleted graft cells. Hyperexpanded clone frequencies declined over subsequent months; after one year, T-cell counts and TCRbeta diversity were mostly attributed to newly produced T cells.

The germline V gene yields SNHLY for CDR1 and FYNNEI for CDR2. The cysteine opens and the phenylalanine closes a CDR3 of 15 amino acids. Of all the DNA, just the CDR3 is kept, 45 bases in frame from base 1. Deletion took 6 bases off V and 3 bases off J, with a span of 17 bases between the germline ends. The treatment or condition label, as the study defines it: allogeneic hematopoietic cell transplantation with graft depleted of TCRalphabeta T cells and CD19 B cells. Transplant recipients were children who received TCRalphabeta/CD19-depleted allogeneic hematopoietic cell grafts. Here the sequenced sample was PBMCs, mostly from graft donor cells, taken 360 days after TCRalphabeta/CD19-depleted stem cell transplant. This sequence uses TRBV2 and TRBJ1-1; the D gene is perhaps TRBD1, on 5 matching bases. The TCR comes from a boy in the first two years of life who had a stem cell transplant for SCID, so the T cells may come from the graft donor. The sequenced DNA is TGTGCCAGCAGGGACCTAGCCAGGGCCTACACTGAAGCTTTCTTT. This yields the protein CASRDLARAYTEAFF.